Shown below are 28 T cell receptor beta chains from a single sample sequenced in a study of T cell repertoires in cytomegalovirus infection (dated by TCRdb to between 2018 and 2021). TCRdb lists the instrument as Illumina HiSeq 1500. The raw public reads went through TCRdb reprocessing: fastp at Q25, MiXCR clone calling, in-frame beta chains kept. Rows with a matching CDR3 protein are joined into one entry that keeps the most common DNA and genes. The sample includes over 450,000 distinct CDR3 sequences, with around 11% observed a single time. The leading ten clones occupy roughly 10% of the sample. Sequenced sample: PBMCs. All receptors derive from a human donor in good health (CMV status not recorded). Some clones in this sample may be carry-over from other donors' samples.

In nucleotides, the CDR3 is TGCAGCGTTAGCAACTCCGAAGGCTACACCTTC. It translates to CSVSNSEGYTF. This chain connects TRBV29-1 to TRBJ1-2; D remains ambiguous. This CDR3 contains 11 residues. CDR1 SQVTM and CDR2 ANQGSEA come from the germline V gene. The V end was cut by 5 bases, the J end by 8 bases, with 12 bases between.

This chain uses TRBV29-1 with TRBJ2-5; a weak D match, TRBD2 (5 bases). V lost 7 bases, J lost 7 bases, and 22 bases lay in between. Germline CDR1 is SQVTM and CDR2 is ANQGSEA. The length of the CDR3 is 14 residues. The CDR3 DNA is TGCAGCGGCGGGTCGGGTTCCCATCGAGGGACCCAGTACTTC. It yields the protein CSGGSGSHRGTQYF.

This clonotype was counted at least ten times. CDR3 loop: CASRATSSGELFF. CDR3 DNA sequence: TGTGCCAGCAGGGCCACTTCATCCGGGGAGCTGTTTTTT. The chain joins TRBV27 to TRBJ2-2; D unresolved. Per germline, CDR1 MNHEY and CDR2 SMNVEV (reference sequence). CDR3 length: 13 residues. V lost 6 bases and J lost 6, with 11 bases in between.

This clonotype was observed many times. This chain uses TRBV29-1 with TRBJ2-2; no clear D gene. The V gene's germline CDR1 is SQVTM and CDR2 ANQGSEA. The ends were cut back, 6 bases at V and 1 base at J, with 3 bases in the middle. The CDR3 covers 11 residues. DNA for the CDR3: TGCAGCGTGCAGAACACCGGGGAGCTGTTTTTT. This codes for CSVQNTGELFF.

In its sample, this clonotype was seen many times. V and J are TRBV7-9 and TRBJ2-6, with TRBD2 matching over 15 bases. The CDR3 length is 18 residues. The germline gives CDR1 SEHNR, CDR2 FQNEAQ (reference sequence). The J segment lost 2 bases and the V segment lost 5 bases, leaving 4 bases of the junction unmatched. The CDR3 region has the DNA TGTGCCAGCAGCCGAGGACTAGCGGGAGGGGCTGGGGCCAACGTCCTGACTTTC. As protein: CASSRGLAGGAGANVLTF.

This clonotype was picked up many times. The V and J genes are TRBV28 and TRBJ2-5; 7 bases map to TRBD1. The CDR3 length is 15 residues. Germline V gene lookup returns CDR1 MDHEN and CDR2 SYDVKM. V shed 7 bases and J 2 bases; nucleotides not matched to a gene: 10. CDR3 nucleotides: TGTGCCAGCACCCCCCTGGGACAGTTTCAAGAGACCCAGTACTTC. This sequence encodes CASTPLGQFQETQYF.

This clonotype was counted at least ten times. The V and J genes are TRBV7-2 and TRBJ2-7; 8 bases match TRBD2. The trim removed 2 bases at V and 4 bases at J, leaving 10 bases unmatched. Germline values: CDR1 SGHTA, CDR2 FQGNSA. This CDR3 comprises 16 residues. The CDR3, as DNA: TGTGCCAGCAGCTTACAGTCCCCGGGACTAGGATACGAGCAGTACTTC. Its translation is CASSLQSPGLGYEQYF. The full variable domain, rest sourced from reference TRBV7-2 and TRBJ2-7, is GAGVSQSPSNKVTEKGKDVELRCDPISGHTALYWYRQSLGQGLEFLIYFQGNSAPDKSGLPSDRFSAERTGGSVSTLTIQRTQQEDSAVYLCASSLQSPGLGYEQYFGPGTRLTVT.

This clonotype was recorded many times. The chain links TRBV6-6 to TRBJ2-1; 11 bases match TRBD2. Germline CDR1 MNHNY, CDR2 SVGAGI (reference sequence). This CDR3 is built from 13 residues. V dropped 10 bases and J dropped 4; count of bases not matched to a gene: 3. The CDR3 nucleotides read TGTGCCATAGGGACTAGCGGATACAATGAGCAGTTCTTC. It codes for CAIGTSGYNEQFF.

This clonotype came up many times. The V call is TRBV7-8, the J call TRBJ2-3; D is possibly TRBD2 (5 bases). The germline V and J ends were trimmed by 5 bases and 4 bases, with 16 bases remaining between them. Germline V CDR1 and CDR2: SGHVS, FQNEAQ. CDR3 length equals 15 residues. The CDR3 nucleotides are TGTGCCAGCAGCCTATCAGCGGTTAAGGCAGATACGCAGTATTTT. Encoded protein: CASSLSAVKADTQYF.

V and J are TRBV10-3 and TRBJ2-2; 7 bases map to TRBD2. The CDR3 contains 12 residues. In germline, CDR1 is ENHRY, CDR2 SYGVKD. V trimming: 5 bases; J trimming: 7 bases; junction bases outside the gene matches: 1. The CDR3 loop reads CAISRTSGELFF. CDR3 nucleotides: TGTGCCATCAGTAGGACTAGCGGGGAGCTGTTTTTT.

The table lists this clonotype with a few counts. The rearrangement links TRBV5-1 to TRBJ2-7, with 10 bases aligning to TRBD1. V was pared by 4 bases and J by 3 bases, with 7 bases of the junction left unmatched. The CDR3 sequence is 15 residues long. Germline CDR1 SGHRS, CDR2 YFSETQ. The CDR3 here is CASSTRQGAFYEQYF. The CDR3 DNA reads TGCGCCAGCAGCACTAGACAGGGGGCCTTCTACGAGCAGTACTTC.

This clonotype was counted many times. V is TRBV7-9 and J is TRBJ2-3; 7 bases line up with TRBD2. The germline gives CDR1 SEHNR, CDR2 FQNEAQ (reference sequence). V lost 2 bases and J lost 0; bases outside the gene matches: 11. This CDR3 is 18 amino acids long. CDR3 protein: CASSLFASGAASTDTQYF. CDR3 in DNA: TGTGCCAGCAGCTTATTTGCGAGCGGGGCTGCTAGCACAGATACGCAGTATTTT.

This clonotype has at least ten counts. This chain links TRBV7-8 with TRBJ2-5, with D perhaps TRBD1 or TRBD2 (5 bases each). The CDR3 has 14 residues. Trimming took off 4 bases at V and 2 bases at J, with 11 bases between the two ends. Germline V gene data show CDR1 as SGHVS and CDR2 as FQNEAQ. DNA for the CDR3: TGTGCCAGCAGCTCCGGGACCCCTCAAGAGACCCAGTACTTC. It specifies CASSSGTPQETQYF.

This clonotype has ten or more counts. The chain employs TRBV11-2 and TRBJ1-2, with D tentatively TRBD1 (5 bases). The CDR3 is 16 residues long. Germline V lookup: CDR1 SGHAT, CDR2 FQNNGV. The V gene lost 5 bases and the J gene lost 4 bases, with 20 bases spanning the gap. The CDR3 reads CASSIRLGAEGYGYTF. The CDR3 coding sequence is TGTGCCAGCAGCATCCGCCTTGGGGCAGAAGGCTATGGCTACACCTTC.

This clonotype was counted many times. This chain connects TRBV10-2 to TRBJ1-2; a weak D match, TRBD1 (5 bases). Trimming removed 2 bases at V and 6 bases at J, with 16 bases between. The germline gives CDR1 WSHSY, CDR2 SAAADI. This CDR3 spans 15 amino acids. The chain's CDR3 is CASSEAFTGTDGYTF. CDR3 coding DNA: TGCGCCAGCAGTGAGGCCTTCACCGGGACTGATGGCTACACCTTC.

The sample holds a few counts of this clonotype. The rearrangement links TRBV6-1 to TRBJ1-2, with D maybe TRBD1 (5 bases). The CDR3 is 13 residues long. Per the germline V gene, CDR1 is MNHNS and CDR2 is SASEGT. V was trimmed by 5 bases and J by 3 bases, leaving 10 bases between them. The DNA for the CDR3 is TGTGCCAGCAGTCCGCAGACAGACTATGGCTACACCTTC. Translated, it gives CASSPQTDYGYTF.

The genes are TRBV6-1 and TRBJ1-4, with TRBD1 matching 9 bases. The V gene end was trimmed by 7 bases and the J gene end by 7 bases; junction bases not matched to a gene: 7. The CDR3 loop spans 14 amino acids. CDR1 is MNHNS and CDR2 is SASEGT in the germline V gene. Written as DNA, the CDR3 is TGTGCCAGCACCAAGGACAGGGGCGGTGAAAAACTGTTTTTT. Its protein product is CASTKDRGGEKLFF.

This clonotype has a handful of counts. The rearrangement joins TRBV3-1 to TRBJ2-7; D possibly uses TRBD1 or TRBD2 (5 bases each). This CDR3 is 15 amino acids long. Germline-derived CDR1 and CDR2 are LGHDT and YNNKEL (reference sequence). Trimming took 4 bases from V and 1 from J, leaving 14 bases between them. CDR3: CASSRGTLRSYEQYF. Here the CDR3 DNA reads TGTGCCAGCAGCCGAGGGACCCTGAGGTCCTACGAGCAGTACTTC.

The chain links TRBV5-1 to TRBJ2-1; the D is unclear. The CDR3 is 13 residues long. V was pared by 3 bases and J by 5 bases, with 9 bases between. Germline CDR1 and CDR2: SGHRS and YFSETQ. The CDR3 nucleotides are TGCGCCAGCAGCTCCGTCCGGGACAATGAGCAGTTCTTC. This translates into CASSSVRDNEQFF.

In its sample, this clonotype was seen a few times. This sequence joins TRBV11-2 and TRBJ2-1; 10 nucleotides agree with TRBD2. Trimming cost V 6 bases and J 0 bases; bases outside gene matches: 5. The germline CDR1 and CDR2 sequences are SGHAT and FQNNGV. The length of the CDR3 is 16 residues. In nucleotides, the CDR3 is TGTGCCAGCAGGCGACTAGCGGGCAACTCCTACAATGAGCAGTTCTTC. This translates into CASRRLAGNSYNEQFF.

This clonotype has a count of ten or more. This sequence joins TRBV5-1 and TRBJ2-1, with TRBD2 matching over 8 bases. This CDR3 spans 13 amino acids. V dropped 4 bases and J dropped 9; count of bases not matched to a gene: 6. The germline V gene has CDR1 SGHRS and CDR2 YFSETQ. This chain's CDR3 is CASSQPGGTEQFF. The CDR3, as DNA: TGCGCCAGCAGCCAGCCGGGGGGGACTGAGCAGTTCTTC.

This clonotype appeared many times. The chain carries TRBV28 and TRBJ2-3; D perhaps matches TRBD2 (5 bases). Deletions cut 7 bases from V and 4 bases from J, with 24 bases between. CDR1 MDHEN and CDR2 SYDVKM come from the germline V gene. The CDR3 spans 17 residues. The chain's CDR3 is CASTPPPGSRKADTQYF. As DNA, the CDR3 is TGTGCCAGCACCCCCCCCCCGGGATCCCGGAAGGCAGATACGCAGTATTTT.

This clonotype was seen many times. V usage is TRBV7-6 and J usage is TRBJ2-3; the D is unclear. This CDR3 comprises 16 residues. CDR1 and CDR2 (germline): SGHVS, FNYEAQ. V lost 2 bases to trimming and J lost 3 bases, with 15 bases between them. In DNA form, the CDR3 reads TGTGCCAGCAGCTTAATGGACGGCGAGGTTACAGATACGCAGTATTTT. Residues: CASSLMDGEVTDTQYF.

This rearrangement joins TRBV19 to TRBJ1-5; D may be TRBD1 (6 bases). Trimming shortened V by 3 bases and J by 4 bases, and 13 bases separated the two germline ends. The CDR3 has 15 amino acids. The germline V gene encodes CDR1 LNHDA and CDR2 SQIVND (reference sequence). CDR3 DNA sequence: TGTGCCAGTAGTATCGGGGGCAGGAGGAATCAGCCCCAGCATTTT. Its protein product is CASSIGGRRNQPQHF.

This clonotype came up many times. The chain employs TRBV28 and TRBJ1-2; D possibly corresponds to TRBD1 (5 bases). The CDR3 spans 15 residues. Trimming left V 0 bases short and J 4 bases short, with 12 bases between. In germline, CDR1 is MDHEN, CDR2 SYDVKM. CDR3 in DNA: TGTGCCAGCAGTTTATGGTCTGACAGCCGCTATGGCTACACCTTC. Translated, it gives CASSLWSDSRYGYTF.

In this sample, this clonotype turned up many times. The chain is built from TRBV7-2 and TRBJ1-5, with no clear D. The CDR3 is made up of 16 amino acids. The germline CDR1 and CDR2 sequences are SGHTA and FQGNSA. Trimming pared 3 bases from V and 5 bases from J, leaving 17 bases between. The CDR3 region has the DNA TGTGCCAGCAGCTTTACCGGGAACTCACTTTATCAGCCCCAGCATTTT. Translation gives CASSFTGNSLYQPQHF. The full variable domain, with the rest looked up from reference TRBV7-2 and TRBJ1-5, is GAGVSQSPSNKVTEKGKDVELRCDPISGHTALYWYRQSLGQGLEFLIYFQGNSAPDKSGLPSDRFSAERTGGSVSTLTIQRTQQEDSAVYLCASSFTGNSLYQPQHFGDGTRLSIL.

The table lists this clonotype with a few counts. The rearrangement joins TRBV12-3 or TRBV12-4 to TRBJ1-5, with a tentative D call TRBD1 (5 bases). Trimming pared 2 bases from V and 4 bases from J, leaving 12 bases between. The length of the CDR3 is 15 residues. The CDR3 coding sequence is TGTGCCAGCAGTTTACAACAGGCGTTTAATCAGCCCCAGCATTTT. The encoded protein is CASSLQQAFNQPQHF.

This clonotype was counted a few times. J is TRBJ1-2 and V is TRBV10-3; D call uncertain. Germline V gene data show CDR1 as ENHRY and CDR2 as SYGVKD. The CDR3 spans 13 residues. Trimming shortened V by 4 bases and J by 4 bases, and 10 bases separated the two germline ends. Here the CDR3 reads CAISALVGYGYTF. CDR3 nucleotide sequence: TGTGCCATCAGTGCCTTAGTGGGCTATGGCTACACCTTC.